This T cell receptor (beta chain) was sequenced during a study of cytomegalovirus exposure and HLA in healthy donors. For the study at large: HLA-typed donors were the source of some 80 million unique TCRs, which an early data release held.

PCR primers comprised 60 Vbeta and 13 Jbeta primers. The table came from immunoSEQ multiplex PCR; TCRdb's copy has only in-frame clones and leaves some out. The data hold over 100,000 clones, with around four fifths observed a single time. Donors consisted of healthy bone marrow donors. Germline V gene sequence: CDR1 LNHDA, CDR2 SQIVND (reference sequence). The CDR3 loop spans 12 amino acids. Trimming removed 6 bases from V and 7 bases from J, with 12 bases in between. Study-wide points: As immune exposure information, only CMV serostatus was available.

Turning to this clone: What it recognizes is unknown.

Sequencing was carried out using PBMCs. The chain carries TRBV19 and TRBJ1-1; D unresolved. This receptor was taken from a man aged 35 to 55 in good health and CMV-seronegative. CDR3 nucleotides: TGTGCCAGTAGCTTCTCGCGGGGTGAAGCTTTCTTT. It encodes CASSFSRGEAFF.